This T cell receptor beta chain was sequenced for a study of blood T cell repertoires in COVID-19. About the study: Acute and convalescent COVID-19 specimens originated in the United States, Italy and Spain. PBMCs, B-cell-depleted T cells, or T cells were the source of the cDNA or gDNA that made up the material.

The CDR3 is made up of 14 amino acids. Per the germline V gene, CDR1 is SNHLY and CDR2 is FYNNEI. V lost 6 bases to trimming and J lost 1 base, with 12 bases between them. Original processing methods: By means of reference gene primer amplification, nucleated cell counts were estimated. Generated by immunoSEQ multiplex PCR, the TCRdb table keeps only in-frame clones and is missing some. Clone size and V and J calls were adopted from that table, with D and trimming inferred from the DNA. The sample contains about 240,000 clones, 70% to 90% of which appear only once. The specimen sequenced was peripheral blood. The chain carries TRBV2 and TRBJ1-1; no firm D call. This sequence was found in a woman aged 25 to 45 who had recovered from COVID-19. CDR3 coding DNA: TGTGCCAGCAGCGCGGCCACCCCGAACACTGAAGCTTTCTTT. This sequence encodes CASSAATPNTEAFF.